This TCR beta chain came from a study of cytotoxic CD8 clonotypes in ibrutinib-treated CLL. Study-wide context: Partial response occurred in roughly 24 patients and complete response in 2; at median approximately 68 months, around 14 remained remitted and about twelve progressed. Study results and limitations: Patients had baseline clonality above age-matched healthy donors, and this clonality moved with circulating CD8+ T-cell counts. Among the clonotypes, public ones were uncommon and contracted or held stable on treatment.

Details on this clone: Antigen unknown.

Here immunoSEQ multiplex PCR was the method, and the copy in TCRdb shows in-frame clones only, minus some. Of approximately 60,000 clones in the sample, around 55% were seen once. The CDR3 length is 12 residues. In germline, CDR1 is LNHDA, CDR2 SQIVND (reference sequence). V lost 4 bases and J 4 bases, leaving 6 bases between the germline ends. Here the sequenced sample was PBMCs, taken after 24 months of ibrutinib treatment. This sequence was found in a human donor with chronic lymphocytic leukemia. The chain carries TRBV19 and TRBJ2-3; D call uncertain. CDR3 amino acids: CASSTGADTQYF. In DNA form, the CDR3 reads TGTGCCAGTAGTACCGGAGCAGATACGCAGTATTTT.